Below are 23 T cell receptor beta chains sequenced from a single sample in a study of vaccination and CD4 T cells after COVID-19. The antigens for these receptors are not known. Treatment in this sample: roughly 11-day PBMC culture with coronavirus spike peptide pools or control peptides (ViraFEST assay). An Oncomine TCR Beta short-read assay was used to sequence the DNA from cultured CD4+ T cells. TCRdb re-derived calls from the PCR reads in MiXCR, one entry per CDR3 protein. The sample lists 20,000 to 25,000 distinct CDR3 sequences, over 45% seen once, with roughly 9% in the top ten. Sequencing was performed on CD4+ T cells from blood, cultured in vitro. The source of these receptors is a human donor who had recovered from COVID-19.

This chain joins TRBV7-9 and TRBJ1-2, with D unresolved. V lost 3 bases and J 5 bases, leaving 13 bases between the germline ends. CDR3 length equals 14 residues. The germline gives CDR1 SEHNR, CDR2 FQNEAQ (reference sequence). The CDR3 DNA reads TGTGCCAGCAGCTTGAGTCAGATTGATTATGGCTACACCTTC. Its translation is CASSLSQIDYGYTF.

The gene calls are TRBV20-1 and TRBJ2-2; possibly TRBD2 for D (6 bases). This CDR3 region has 17 residues. CDR1 and CDR2 (germline): DFQATT, SNEGSKA (reference sequence). Trimming took off 0 bases at V and 1 base at J, with 15 bases between the two ends. The CDR3 is CSARDPIAERNTGELFF. In DNA, the CDR3 is TGCAGTGCTAGAGATCCCATAGCGGAGAGGAACACCGGGGAGCTGTTTTTT.

CDR3 region: CASSLTAGGSNQPQHF. The DNA for the CDR3 is TGTGCCAGCAGTTTAACCGCAGGGGGGAGCAATCAGCCCCAGCATTTT. This sequence joins TRBV28 and TRBJ1-5; 7 bases are a match to TRBD1. Per germline, CDR1 MDHEN and CDR2 SYDVKM. This CDR3 region has 16 residues. Trimming at V came to 2 bases and at J to 1 base, leaving 5 bases not matched to a gene.

The CDR3 sequence: CSALLSPTLGTQYF. CDR3 in DNA: TGCAGTGCTCTACTCTCCCCGACATTGGGGACCCAGTACTTC. The chain recombines TRBV20-1 with TRBJ2-5; the D is unclear. The CDR3 is 14 residues long. The V and J ends lost 5 bases and 7 bases respectively, with 20 bases between them. Germline lookup yields CDR1 DFQATT and CDR2 SNEGSKA (reference sequence).

The gene calls are TRBV20-1 and TRBJ2-7; TRBD1 or TRBD2 may be the D gene (5 bases each). The V end lost 6 bases, the J end lost 2 bases, and 11 bases lay between the germline ends. In germline, CDR1 is DFQATT, CDR2 SNEGSKA (reference sequence). This CDR3 comprises 12 residues. The CDR3 protein is CSARGSTYEQYF. The DNA for the CDR3 is TGCAGTGCGAGGGGCTCGACCTACGAGCAGTACTTC.

As to this clonotype: The junction and the germline gene differ at one end; a read error may be behind it. The gene calls are TRBV6-1 and TRBJ2-7; 11 bases agree with TRBD2. The germline CDR1 and CDR2 sequences are MNHNS and SASEGT. This CDR3 has 14 residues. The CDR3 DNA follows: TGTGCCACCAGTAGCGGGAGGGCCGTTAACGAGCAGTACTTC. Protein: CATSSGRAVNEQYF.

This clonotype was detected a few times. The gene calls are TRBV28 and TRBJ1-1; TRBD1 might be the D (6 bases). V was pared by 4 bases and J by 4 bases, with 13 bases between. The CDR3 length is 14 residues. CDR1 MDHEN and CDR2 SYDVKM come from the germline V gene. This CDR3 is CASSYRVEGTEAFF. DNA of the CDR3: TGTGCCAGCAGTTACAGGGTGGAGGGCACTGAAGCTTTCTTT.

This chain links TRBV2 with TRBJ2-1, with D uncertain. The length of the CDR3 is 13 residues. Trimming shortened V by 2 bases and J by 9 bases, and 11 bases separated the two germline ends. Germline lookup yields CDR1 SNHLY and CDR2 FYNNEI. In DNA form, the CDR3 reads TGTGCCAGCAGTGAAAGATGGGAAGGTGAGCAGTTCTTC. It specifies CASSERWEGEQFF. Variable domain in full (rest from reference TRBV2 and TRBJ2-1): EPEVTQTPSHQVTQMGQEVILRCVPISNHLYFYWYRQILGQKVEFLVSFYNNEISEKSEIFDDQFSVERPDGSNFTLKIRSTKLEDSAMYFCASSERWEGEQFFGPGTRLTVL.

The chain joins TRBV27 to TRBJ1-2, with D uncertain. CDR3 size: 13 residues. Trimming stripped 4 bases from V and 6 bases from J, with 12 bases between. Germline V gene lookup returns CDR1 MNHEY and CDR2 SMNVEV (reference sequence). The CDR3 spells CASSSQGRNGYTF. CDR3 DNA: TGTGCCAGCAGTTCTCAAGGCAGGAATGGCTACACCTTC.

The CDR3 sequence: CASSLDLAGGSNEQYF. The CDR3 nucleotides are TGTGCCAGCAGCTTAGACTTAGCGGGAGGGTCCAACGAGCAGTACTTC. V gene TRBV7-2 combines with J gene TRBJ2-7; 11 nucleotides match TRBD2. J was trimmed by 5 bases and V by 1 base; bases with no gene match: 7. Germline V gene data show CDR1 as SGHTA and CDR2 as FQGNSA. CDR3 length: 16 residues. The full variable domain, completed using reference TRBV7-2 and TRBJ2-7, is GAGVSQSPSNKVTEKGKDVELRCDPISGHTALYWYRQSLGQGLEFLIYFQGNSAPDKSGLPSDRFSAERTGGSVSTLTIQRTQQEDSAVYLCASSLDLAGGSNEQYFGPGTRLTVT.

V is TRBV2 and J is TRBJ1-2, with a weak D call TRBD1 (5 bases). This CDR3 comprises 14 residues. V gave up 8 bases and J gave up 8 bases, with 21 bases separating them. Germline V lookup: CDR1 SNHLY, CDR2 FYNNEI. The CDR3 is CASGKGTLVWGYTF. The DNA of the CDR3 is TGTGCCAGCGGTAAAGGGACTTTGGTGTGGGGCTACACCTTC.

The count of this clonotype is one. The chain carries TRBV7-2 and TRBJ2-3; D is unclear. CDR3 length: 15 residues. The germline CDR1 and CDR2 sequences are SGHTA and FQGNSA. V lost 5 bases and J lost 6, with 18 bases in between. This CDR3 is CASSRFRALGDTQYF. In DNA, the CDR3 is TGTGCCAGCAGCCGATTCCGGGCCCTGGGCGATACGCAGTATTTT. Together with reference TRBV7-2 and TRBJ2-3, the CDR3 gives the full variable domain: GAGVSQSPSNKVTEKGKDVELRCDPISGHTALYWYRQSLGQGLEFLIYFQGNSAPDKSGLPSDRFSAERTGGSVSTLTIQRTQQEDSAVYLCASSRFRALGDTQYFGPGTRLTVL.

V gene TRBV7-2 combines with J gene TRBJ1-1; TRBD1 agrees at 10 bases. V shed 5 bases and J 3 bases; nucleotides not matched to a gene: 6. The CDR3 consists of 15 residues. Germline V gives CDR1 SGHTA, CDR2 FQGNSA. This chain's CDR3 is CASSRIGQGDTEAFF. The DNA for the CDR3 is TGTGCCAGCAGCCGAATAGGACAGGGGGACACTGAAGCTTTCTTT.

There are a few counts of this clonotype. This rearrangement joins TRBV6-1 to TRBJ1-6; possibly TRBD1 for D (6 bases). The germline V and J ends were trimmed by 5 bases and 1 base, with 12 bases remaining between them. The CDR3 length is 16 residues. Germline CDR1 and CDR2: MNHNS and SASEGT. The CDR3 DNA sequence: TGTGCCAGCAGTCTCGAGACAGGTTCCTATAATTCACCCCTCCACTTT. Translation: CASSLETGSYNSPLHF.

The V gene is TRBV7-9, the J gene TRBJ2-5; no reliable D call. Germline assignment: CDR1 SEHNR and CDR2 FQNEAQ (reference sequence). This CDR3 is built from 12 residues. Trimming stripped 5 bases from V and 5 bases from J, with 9 bases between. Written as DNA, the CDR3 is TGTGCCAGCAGCCCCCTGACGGAGACCCAGTACTTC. Translating gives CASSPLTETQYF.

The rearrangement uses TRBV7-8 and TRBJ2-1, with 7 bases fitting TRBD2. This CDR3 has 16 amino acids. After removal of 6 bases from V and 4 bases from J, the junction contained 12 bases not matched to a gene. Germline lookup yields CDR1 SGHVS and CDR2 FQNEAQ. CDR3 in amino acids: CASRLLAASGYNEQFF. DNA for the CDR3: TGTGCCAGCAGATTGTTAGCGGCTAGCGGTTACAATGAGCAGTTCTTC.

This clonotype came up a few times. The rearrangement uses TRBV24-1 and TRBJ1-5; D might be TRBD1 (6 bases). This CDR3 spans 14 amino acids. The V and J ends lost 3 bases and 8 bases respectively, with 13 bases between them. Germline V lookup: CDR1 KGHDR, CDR2 SFDVKD. The CDR3 region is CATSDPAGGKPQHF. The CDR3 nucleotides read TGTGCCACCAGTGATCCCGCCGGGGGCAAGCCCCAGCATTTT.

The chain has TRBV10-1 and TRBJ2-1, with 8 bases that match TRBD2. The CDR3 contains 15 residues. Germline trimming cut 6 bases from V and 3 bases from J; bases unmatched to any gene: 7. Germline V gives CDR1 WNHNN, CDR2 SYGVQD (reference sequence). The CDR3 DNA reads TGCGCCAGCAGCTCGGGGGGGGGAGGCTACAATGAGCAGTTCTTC. Its protein is CASSSGGGGYNEQFF.

The rearrangement links TRBV7-9 to TRBJ2-7; D is unresolved. Germline lookup yields CDR1 SEHNR and CDR2 FQNEAQ (reference sequence). This CDR3 has 12 residues. The V and J ends lost 5 bases and 7 bases respectively, with 12 bases between them. CDR3 amino acids: CASSPSLGEQYF. In DNA form, the CDR3 reads TGTGCCAGCAGCCCCTCTTTAGGGGAGCAGTACTTC.

The rearrangement uses TRBV27 and TRBJ1-1, with D possibly being TRBD1 (6 bases). This CDR3 comprises 13 residues. CDR1 is MNHEY and CDR2 is SMNVEV in the germline V gene (reference sequence). V gave up 8 bases and J gave up 4 bases, with 14 bases separating them. The CDR3 nucleotides are TGTGCCAGCTCCAGGGGTTGGGGCACTGAAGCTTTCTTT. Translation gives CASSRGWGTEAFF.

This chain links TRBV5-1 with TRBJ2-1, with 7 bases that match TRBD2. This CDR3 contains 15 residues. CDR1 and CDR2 from the germline V gene are SGHRS and YFSETQ. The V and J ends lost 2 bases and 4 bases, in that order; junction bases with no gene match: 6. CDR3 residues: CASSFLSGTYNEQFF. The CDR3 DNA is TGCGCCAGCAGCTTCTTAAGCGGGACGTACAATGAGCAGTTCTTC. Combining the CDR3 with reference TRBV5-1 and TRBJ2-1 gives the whole variable domain KAGVTQTPRYLIKTRGQQVTLSCSPISGHRSVSWYQQTPGQGLQFLFEYFSETQRNKGNFPGRFSGRQFSNSRSEMNVSTLELGDSALYLCASSFLSGTYNEQFFGPGTRLTVL.

On this clonotype itself: It is unclear where the CDR3 begins or ends on the DNA, so no DNA is shown, and the CDR3 is as TCRdb lists it. The rearrangement links TRBV6-1 to TRBJ1-4; TRBD1, the table's D call, lacks a check against the DNA. The CDR3 adds up to 16 amino acids, both ends counted. Germline V gene data show CDR1 as MNHNS and CDR2 as SASEGT. This CDR3 is CASSTSGAGTFGKLFF.

This chain joins TRBV20-1 and TRBJ1-2; 8 bases are a match to TRBD1. The trim removed 2 bases at V and 8 bases at J, leaving 7 bases unmatched. This CDR3 is built from 13 residues. Germline assignment: CDR1 DFQATT and CDR2 SNEGSKA (reference sequence). The CDR3 DNA sequence: TGCAGTGCTAGAAAAGGACAGGGATGGGGCTACACCTTC. Translation: CSARKGQGWGYTF.